The 17 T cell receptor beta chains below were found in one sample sequenced in a study of cytomegalovirus exposure and HLA in healthy donors. The PCR employed 60 Vbeta primers together with 13 Jbeta primers. Some clones are missing from TCRdb's copy, which holds only in-frame ones; the method was immunoSEQ multiplex PCR. The sample carries 150,000 to 200,000 clones, approximately 80% recorded once. Sequenced: PBMCs. These receptors were collected from a woman aged 45-65 years in good health and CMV-seronegative.

This clone was picked up a small number of times. This chain connects TRBV5-1 to TRBJ2-5; TRBD2 is a possible D gene (6 bases). Trimming shortened V by 0 bases and J by 4 bases, and 10 bases separated the two germline ends. The germline CDR1 and CDR2 sequences are SGHRS and YFSETQ. CDR3 length: 14 residues. CDR3 nucleotides: TGCGCCAGCAGCTTGGAAGGGAGGCGAGAGACCCAGTACTTC. Translation gives CASSLEGRRETQYF.

This clone occurred once. The chain combines TRBV7-9 with TRBJ2-5; 7 nucleotides agree with TRBD1. V was pared by 4 bases and J by 2 bases, with 10 bases of the junction left unmatched. This CDR3 is 16 amino acids long. The V gene's germline CDR1 is SEHNR and CDR2 FQNEAQ (reference sequence). CDR3 bases: TGTGCCAGCAGCTCTCTCCCCGGGACAGCACAAGAGACCCAGTACTTC. Residues: CASSSLPGTAQETQYF.

Only a few counts were recorded for this clone. The V call is TRBV15, the J call TRBJ2-5; TRBD1 agrees at 7 bases. V was clipped by 2 bases and J by 5 bases; unmatched bases: 11. The CDR3 length is 16 residues. The germline CDR1 and CDR2 sequences are LNHNV and YYDKDF (reference sequence). CDR3 nucleotide sequence: TGTGCCACCAGCAGATACTCAAGGGGGCGTGGGGAGACCCAGTACTTC. The encoded protein is CATSRYSRGRGETQYF.

The rearrangement links TRBV19 to TRBJ2-7; 8 nucleotides agree with TRBD1. The CDR3 sequence is 15 residues long. V lost 6 bases, J lost 3 bases, and 10 bases stayed unmatched. Germline lookup yields CDR1 LNHDA and CDR2 SQIVND (reference sequence). The CDR3 loop reads CASSHRPGQGYEQYF. In DNA form, the CDR3 reads TGTGCCAGTAGCCACCGCCCTGGACAGGGCTACGAGCAGTACTTC. The variable domain in full, completed from reference TRBV19 and TRBJ2-7, reads DGGITQSPKYLFRKEGQNVTLSCEQNLNHDAMYWYRQDPGQGLRLIYYSQIVNDFQKGDIAEGYSVSREKKESFPLTVTSAQKNPTAFYLCASSHRPGQGYEQYFGPGTRLTVT.

This rearrangement joins TRBV6-6 to TRBJ2-1; 10 nucleotides line up with TRBD2. The CDR3 totals 15 residues. Trimming at V came to 5 bases and at J to 5 bases, leaving 6 bases not matched to a gene. Germline V lookup: CDR1 MNHNY, CDR2 SVGAGI (reference sequence). CDR3 sequence reads: CASSDPAGGNNEQFF. The CDR3 coding sequence is TGTGCCAGCAGTGACCCAGCGGGGGGGAACAATGAGCAGTTCTTC.

The rearrangement uses TRBV19 and TRBJ2-1, with 8 positions matching TRBD2. The germline CDR1 and CDR2 sequences are LNHDA and SQIVND (reference sequence). J lost 6 bases, V lost 9 bases, and 10 bases had no gene match. CDR3 size: 14 residues. CDR3 region: CARQWAGGLNEQFF. For the CDR3, the DNA is TGTGCCAGGCAATGGGCGGGAGGTCTCAATGAGCAGTTCTTC.

This clone has a handful of counts. This sequence joins TRBV5-1 and TRBJ2-5; no definite D call. Germline V gives CDR1 SGHRS, CDR2 YFSETQ. V dropped 1 base and J dropped 2 bases, with 6 bases sitting between them. The CDR3 runs 13 residues. For the CDR3, the DNA is TGCGCCAGCAGCTTGATAGTTCAAGAGACCCAGTACTTC. Translated, it gives CASSLIVQETQYF.

The chain joins TRBV6-6 to TRBJ1-1; possibly TRBD1 for D (6 bases). Looked up from germline, CDR1 is MNHNY and CDR2 is SVGAGI (reference sequence). The CDR3 is 16 residues long. Trimming took 0 bases from V and 4 from J, leaving 15 bases between them. As DNA, the CDR3 is TGTGCCAGCAGTTACTCGGGGGGGCCCCTGGGCACTGAAGCTTTCTTT. This sequence encodes CASSYSGGPLGTEAFF.

The chain couples TRBV9 to TRBJ2-1; 9 bases align to TRBD1. The CDR3 has 15 amino acids. CDR1 and CDR2 (germline): SGDLS, YYNGEE. The junction had 9 bases not matched to a gene; V was cut back by 4 bases and J by 7 bases. Here the CDR3 DNA reads TGTGCCAGCAGCCGTATCGGGACAGGGTTTAATGAGCAGTTCTTC. This gives the protein CASSRIGTGFNEQFF.

The rearrangement links TRBV30 to TRBJ2-5; D remains unclear. The germline gives CDR1 GTSNPN, CDR2 SVGIG (reference sequence). Trimming left V 3 bases short and J 4 bases short, with 9 bases between. The length of the CDR3 is 12 residues. CDR3 nucleotides: TGTGCCTGGAGCGCCCTCGGAGAGACCCAGTACTTC. It codes for CAWSALGETQYF.

The rearrangement links TRBV19 to TRBJ2-7; maybe TRBD2 (6 bases). CDR1 LNHDA and CDR2 SQIVND come from the germline V gene (reference sequence). The CDR3 loop spans 13 amino acids. Trimming took off 5 bases at V and 11 bases at J, with 19 bases between the two ends. CDR3 coding DNA: TGTGCCAGTAGTCCGGGCGGGATCGAAAAGAAGTACTTC. Its protein is CASSPGGIEKKYF.

The V call is TRBV21-1, the J call TRBJ2-2; the table's D call of TRBD1 was not tested on the DNA. TRBV21-1 is a listed pseudogene. This CDR3 has 12 residues. DNA for the CDR3: TGTGCCAGCAGCGATCAGGGCGGGGAGCTGTTTTTT. This codes for CASSDQGGELFF.

On this clone: A junction boundary mismatches the germline segment, possibly from a read error. The chain recombines TRBV11-1 with TRBJ2-5; D is undetermined. Per germline, CDR1 SGHAT and CDR2 FQDESV (reference sequence). The CDR3 contains 13 residues. The CDR3 sequence: CASSWQYQETQYF. The CDR3 coding sequence is TGTGCCAGCAGCTGGCAGTACCAGGAGACCCAGTACTTC.

This chain uses TRBV6-1 with TRBJ1-1, with D possibly being TRBD1 (5 bases). The germline CDR1 and CDR2 sequences are MNHNS and SASEGT. This CDR3 is 14 amino acids long. V was trimmed by 7 bases and J by 1 base, leaving 13 bases between them. The CDR3 is CASTNRPQNTEAFF. The CDR3 DNA is TGTGCCAGCACGAACAGGCCTCAGAACACTGAAGCTTTCTTT.

This clone was seen a handful of times. The chain has TRBV4-3 and TRBJ2-3; 8 bases line up with TRBD2. V was pared by 0 bases and J by 7 bases, with 12 bases of the junction left unmatched. Germline V CDR1 and CDR2: LGHNA, YSLEER. This CDR3 is built from 17 residues. The CDR3 here is CASSQEPPPGGANTQYF. The CDR3 DNA sequence: TGCGCCAGCAGCCAAGAGCCCCCCCCGGGGGGGGCCAATACGCAGTATTTT.

The chain couples TRBV7-8 to TRBJ1-5; 8 nucleotides line up with TRBD1. V lost 4 bases to trimming and J lost 0 bases; unmatched junction nucleotides: 5. Per germline, CDR1 SGHVS and CDR2 FQNEAQ. The CDR3 runs to 16 residues. The CDR3 bases are TGTGCCAGCAGCTCCGTGACAGGGGTTAGCAATCAGCCCCAGCATTTT. It translates to CASSSVTGVSNQPQHF.

Only one count was recorded for this clone. This chain links TRBV10-3 with TRBJ1-4; D is undetermined. V gave up 0 bases and J gave up 5 bases, with 4 bases separating them. The CDR3 runs to 13 residues. Looked up from germline, CDR1 is ENHRY and CDR2 is SYGVKD. The CDR3 DNA is TGTGCCATCAGTGAGTCCGGGAATGAAAAACTGTTTTTT. Its protein product is CAISESGNEKLFF.